This T cell receptor (beta chain) was found in a study of cytomegalovirus exposure and HLA in healthy donors. General observations from the study: Sequences of the TCR beta chain were said to predict the HLA-A and HLA-B alleles of most subjects accurately. A later analysis reportedly found that, within productive TCRs, an Asian-associated ancestry cluster had fewer N-insertions than the mean observed across the roughly 610 donors.

Primers: 60 Vbeta forward and 13 Jbeta reverse. Methods used by the authors: In a later analysis, around 10 million of some 80 million unique beta chains occurred in at least two donors. Here immunoSEQ multiplex PCR was the method, and the copy in TCRdb shows in-frame clones only, minus some. The V and J calls and clone size come from that table; D and trimming were worked out from the DNA. Of 150,000 to 200,000 clones listed, around 80% were seen once; the top ten hold less than 15%. About this clone itself: The antigen is unknown.

V was clipped by 3 bases and J by 5 bases; unmatched bases: 6. The length of the CDR3 is 15 residues. Germline V CDR1 and CDR2: SNHLY, FYNNEI. The sample was PBMCs. This chain joins TRBV2 and TRBJ1-5; TRBD1 matches 8 bases. The TCR sequence derives from a woman in her fifties or sixties in good health and CMV-seropositive. The DNA of the CDR3 is TGTGCCAGCAGTGATGGGGACAGGTCTTATCAGCCCCAGCATTTT. Translating it yields CASSDGDRSYQPQHF.